This T cell receptor (beta chain) was found in a study of T-cell memory formation after mild COVID-19. Trimming removed 8 bases from V and 0 bases from J; junction bases left unmatched: 7. Germline V gives CDR1 MNHEY, CDR2 SMNVEV (reference sequence). The CDR3 totals 14 residues. A single record per CDR3 protein comes from TCRdb applying MiXCR to the 5' RACE reads. The table records hundreds of thousands of distinct CDR3 sequences, 25% to 30% of them present only once. This clonotype was detected many times. This chain links TRBV27 with TRBJ2-7; TRBD2 aligns across 7 bases. The TCR sequence derives from an adult woman who had mild COVID-19 (a few samples of this study predate the infection). Cell type and time point are not known. Input material: PBMCs or a T cell subset sorted from them (not recorded which). In nucleotides, the CDR3 is TGTGCCAGCTCACCGCTAGCGGACTCCTACGAGCAGTACTTC. Translating it yields CASSPLADSYEQYF.